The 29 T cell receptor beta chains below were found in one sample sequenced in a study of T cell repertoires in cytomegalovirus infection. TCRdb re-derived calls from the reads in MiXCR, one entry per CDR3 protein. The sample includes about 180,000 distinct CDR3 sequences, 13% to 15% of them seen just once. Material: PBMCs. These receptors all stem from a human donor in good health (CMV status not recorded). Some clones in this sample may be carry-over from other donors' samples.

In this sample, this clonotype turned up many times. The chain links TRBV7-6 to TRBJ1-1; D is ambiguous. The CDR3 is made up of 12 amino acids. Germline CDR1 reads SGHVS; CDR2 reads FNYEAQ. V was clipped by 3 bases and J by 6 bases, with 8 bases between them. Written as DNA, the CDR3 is TGTGCCAGCAGCTTTGAAAGGGCTGAAGCTTTCTTT. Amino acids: CASSFERAEAFF.

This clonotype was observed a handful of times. CDR3: CASSFQGRGSNQPQHF. The CDR3 coding sequence is TGTGCCAGCAGTTTTCAAGGCAGGGGGAGCAATCAGCCCCAGCATTTT. V usage is TRBV28 and J usage is TRBJ1-5; 7 nucleotides agree with TRBD1. This CDR3 comprises 16 residues. V gave up 3 bases and J gave up 1 base; unmatched junction bases: 6. Germline V CDR1 and CDR2: MDHEN, SYDVKM.

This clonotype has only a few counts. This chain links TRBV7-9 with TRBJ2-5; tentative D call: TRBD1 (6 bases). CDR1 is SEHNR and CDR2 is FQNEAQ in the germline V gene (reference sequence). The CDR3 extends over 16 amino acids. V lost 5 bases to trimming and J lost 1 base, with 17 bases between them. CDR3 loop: CASSRFGGSFQETQYF. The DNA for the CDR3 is TGTGCCAGCAGCCGGTTTGGGGGCTCCTTCCAAGAGACCCAGTACTTC.

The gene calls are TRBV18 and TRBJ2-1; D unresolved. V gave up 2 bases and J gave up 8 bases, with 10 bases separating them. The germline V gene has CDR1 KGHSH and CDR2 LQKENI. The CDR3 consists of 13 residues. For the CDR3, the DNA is TGTGCCAGCTCACCAGGCTCCCCCGATGAGCAGTTCTTC. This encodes CASSPGSPDEQFF.

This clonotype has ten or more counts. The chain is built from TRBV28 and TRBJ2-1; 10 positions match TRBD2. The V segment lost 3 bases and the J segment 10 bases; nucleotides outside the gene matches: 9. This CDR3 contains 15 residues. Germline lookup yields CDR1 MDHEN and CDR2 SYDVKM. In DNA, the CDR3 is TGTGCCAGCAGTTTCATAGCGGGAGGAGTGGGGGAGCAGTTCTTC. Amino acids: CASSFIAGGVGEQFF.

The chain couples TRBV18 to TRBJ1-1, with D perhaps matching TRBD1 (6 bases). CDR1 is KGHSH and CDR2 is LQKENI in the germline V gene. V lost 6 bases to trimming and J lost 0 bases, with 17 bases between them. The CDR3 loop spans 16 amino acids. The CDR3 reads CASSLKGGGMNTEAFF. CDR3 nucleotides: TGTGCCAGCTCGCTTAAAGGAGGGGGAATGAACACTGAAGCTTTCTTT.

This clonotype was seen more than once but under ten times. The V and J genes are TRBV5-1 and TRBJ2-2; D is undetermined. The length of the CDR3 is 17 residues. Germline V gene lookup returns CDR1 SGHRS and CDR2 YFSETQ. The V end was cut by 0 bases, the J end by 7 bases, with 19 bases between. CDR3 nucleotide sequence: TGCGCCAGCAGCTTGGGTCGGTGGATACCCCAAGGCGGGGAGCTGTTTTTT. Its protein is CASSLGRWIPQGGELFF.

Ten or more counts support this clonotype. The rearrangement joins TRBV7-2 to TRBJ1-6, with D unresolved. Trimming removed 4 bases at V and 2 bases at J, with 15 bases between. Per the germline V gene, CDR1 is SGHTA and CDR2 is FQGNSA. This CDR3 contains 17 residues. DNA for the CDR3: TGTGCCAGCAGCTCACGGGCCCTCGGCCCCTATAATTCACCCCTCCACTTT. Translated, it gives CASSSRALGPYNSPLHF. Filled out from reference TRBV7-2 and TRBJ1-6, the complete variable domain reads GAGVSQSPSNKVTEKGKDVELRCDPISGHTALYWYRQSLGQGLEFLIYFQGNSAPDKSGLPSDRFSAERTGGSVSTLTIQRTQQEDSAVYLCASSSRALGPYNSPLHFGNGTRLTVT.

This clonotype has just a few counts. The CDR3 nucleotides are TGTGCCAGCAGCTTAGGAGACAGGGGCGCTTTCTTT. This sequence encodes CASSLGDRGAFF. The rearrangement uses TRBV7-9 and TRBJ1-1; 8 bases fit TRBD1. Germline-derived CDR1 and CDR2 are SEHNR and FQNEAQ (reference sequence). The CDR3 extends over 12 amino acids. The ends lost 1 base at V and 11 bases at J; junction bases unmatched: 3. Combining the CDR3 with reference TRBV7-9 and TRBJ1-1 gives the whole variable domain DTGVSQNPRHKITKRGQNVTFRCDPISEHNRLYWYRQTLGQGPEFLTYFQNEAQLEKSRLLSDRFSAERPKGSFSTLEIQRTEQGDSAMYLCASSLGDRGAFFGQGTRLTVV.

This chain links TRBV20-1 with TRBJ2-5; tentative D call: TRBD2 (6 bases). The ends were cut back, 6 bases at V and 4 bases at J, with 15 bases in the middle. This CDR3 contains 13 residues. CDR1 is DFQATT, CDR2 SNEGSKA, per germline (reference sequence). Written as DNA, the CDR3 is TGCAGTGCCCTCGCCGGGAGCGGAGAGACCCAGTACTTC. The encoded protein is CSALAGSGETQYF.

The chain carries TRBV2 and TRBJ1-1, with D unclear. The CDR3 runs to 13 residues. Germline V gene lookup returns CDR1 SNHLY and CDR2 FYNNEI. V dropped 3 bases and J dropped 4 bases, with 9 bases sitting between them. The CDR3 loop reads CASSERGSTEAFF. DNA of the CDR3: TGTGCCAGCAGTGAGCGAGGGAGCACTGAAGCTTTCTTT.

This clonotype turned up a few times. The CDR3, as DNA: TGTGCCACCAGGGGGCGCGCAGATACGCAGTATTTT. Its translation: CATRGRADTQYF. The chain combines TRBV2 with TRBJ2-3; 8 bases agree with TRBD1. The CDR3 has 12 amino acids. Germline V gene data show CDR1 as SNHLY and CDR2 as FYNNEI. The trim removed 10 bases at V and 4 bases at J, leaving 4 bases unmatched.

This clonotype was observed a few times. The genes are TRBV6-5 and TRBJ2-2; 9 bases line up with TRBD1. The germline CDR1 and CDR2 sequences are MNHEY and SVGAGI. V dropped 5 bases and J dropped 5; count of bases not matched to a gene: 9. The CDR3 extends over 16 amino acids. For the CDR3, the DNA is TGTGCCAGCAGTACCGGGACAGGGAGCCGGACCGGGGAGCTGTTTTTT. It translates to CASSTGTGSRTGELFF.

The CDR3 spells CASSFRTSGHNEQFF. CDR3 DNA: TGTGCCAGCAGCTTCCGGACTAGCGGACACAATGAGCAGTTCTTC. V and J are TRBV7-3 and TRBJ2-1; 10 nucleotides match TRBD2. J lost 5 bases, V lost 3 bases, and 4 bases had no gene match. This CDR3 spans 15 amino acids. The germline V gene encodes CDR1 SGHTA and CDR2 FQGTGA.

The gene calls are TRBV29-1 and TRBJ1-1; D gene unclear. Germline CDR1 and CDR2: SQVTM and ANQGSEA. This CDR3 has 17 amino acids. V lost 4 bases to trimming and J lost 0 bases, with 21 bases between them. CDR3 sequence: CSVGGWQTHSMNTEAFF. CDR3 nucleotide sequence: TGCAGCGTTGGAGGATGGCAGACTCACTCCATGAACACTGAAGCTTTCTTT.

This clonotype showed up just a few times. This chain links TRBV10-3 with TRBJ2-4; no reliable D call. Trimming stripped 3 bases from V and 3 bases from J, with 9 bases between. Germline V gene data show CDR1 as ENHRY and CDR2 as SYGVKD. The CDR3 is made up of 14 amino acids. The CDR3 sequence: CAISDSSFKNIQYF. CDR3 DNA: TGTGCCATCAGTGACTCCTCTTTCAAAAACATTCAGTACTTC.

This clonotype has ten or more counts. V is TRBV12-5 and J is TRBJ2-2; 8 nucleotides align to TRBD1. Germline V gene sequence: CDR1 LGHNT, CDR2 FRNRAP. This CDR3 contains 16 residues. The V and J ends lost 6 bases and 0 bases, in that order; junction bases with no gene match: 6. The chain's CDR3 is CASGFRDRTNTGELFF. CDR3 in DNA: TGTGCTAGTGGCTTCCGGGACAGGACGAACACCGGGGAGCTGTTTTTT.

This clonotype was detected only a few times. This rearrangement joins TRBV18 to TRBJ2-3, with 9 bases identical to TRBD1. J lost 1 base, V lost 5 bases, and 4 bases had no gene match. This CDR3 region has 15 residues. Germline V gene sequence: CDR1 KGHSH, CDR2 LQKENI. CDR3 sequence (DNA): TGTGCCAGCTCAAGGGGACAGGGCGGCACAGATACGCAGTATTTT. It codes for CASSRGQGGTDTQYF.

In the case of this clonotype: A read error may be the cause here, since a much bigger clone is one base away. CDR3 nucleotide sequence: TGTGTCATCAAAAGGAGGGCCGGTACCGGGGAGCTGTTTTTT. It translates to CVIKRRAGTGELFF. This chain joins TRBV10-3 and TRBJ2-2; D is possibly TRBD2 (6 bases). CDR3 size: 14 residues. The germline CDR1 and CDR2 sequences are ENHRY and SYGVKD.

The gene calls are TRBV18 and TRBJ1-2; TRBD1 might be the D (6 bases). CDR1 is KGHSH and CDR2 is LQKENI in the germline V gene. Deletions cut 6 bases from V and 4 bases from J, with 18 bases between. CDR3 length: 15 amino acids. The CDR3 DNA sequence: TGTGCCAGCTCTCCTTTCCGGGACATGGGCTATGGCTACACCTTC. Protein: CASSPFRDMGYGYTF.

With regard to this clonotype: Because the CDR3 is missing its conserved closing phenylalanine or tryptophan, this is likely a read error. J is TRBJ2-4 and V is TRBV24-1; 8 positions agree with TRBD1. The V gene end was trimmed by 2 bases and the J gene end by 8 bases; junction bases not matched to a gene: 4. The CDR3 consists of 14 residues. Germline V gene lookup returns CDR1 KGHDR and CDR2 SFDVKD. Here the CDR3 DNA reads TGTGCCACCAGTGATTCCGGACAGGGACACATTCAGTACTTA. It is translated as CATSDSGQGHIQYL.

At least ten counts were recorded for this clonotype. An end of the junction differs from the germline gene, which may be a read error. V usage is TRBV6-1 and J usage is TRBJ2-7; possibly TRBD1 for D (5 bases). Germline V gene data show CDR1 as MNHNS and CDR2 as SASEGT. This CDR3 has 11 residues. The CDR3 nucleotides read TGTGCCAGCAGTGAAGAGACAGTTTTCCACTTC. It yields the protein CASSEETVFHF.

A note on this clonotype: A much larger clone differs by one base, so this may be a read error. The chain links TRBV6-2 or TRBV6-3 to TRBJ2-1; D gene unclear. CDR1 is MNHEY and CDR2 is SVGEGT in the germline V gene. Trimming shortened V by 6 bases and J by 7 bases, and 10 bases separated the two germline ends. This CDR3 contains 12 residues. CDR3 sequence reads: CASSPDGNEQFF. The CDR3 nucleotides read TGTGCCAGCAGCCCGGACGGGAATGAGCAGTTCTTC.

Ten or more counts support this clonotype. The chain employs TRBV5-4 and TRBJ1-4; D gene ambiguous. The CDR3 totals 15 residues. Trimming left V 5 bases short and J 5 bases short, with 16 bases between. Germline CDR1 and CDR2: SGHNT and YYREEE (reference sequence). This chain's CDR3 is CASRRASETNEKLFF. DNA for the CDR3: TGTGCCAGCAGGAGGGCATCGGAGACCAATGAAAAACTGTTTTTT.

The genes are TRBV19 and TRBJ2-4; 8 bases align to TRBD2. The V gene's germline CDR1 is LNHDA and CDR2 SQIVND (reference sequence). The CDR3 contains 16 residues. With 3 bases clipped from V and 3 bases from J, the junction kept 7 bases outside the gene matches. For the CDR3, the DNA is TGTGCCAGTAGTATCCTAGCGGGCCTCGGCAAAAACATTCAGTACTTC. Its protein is CASSILAGLGKNIQYF.

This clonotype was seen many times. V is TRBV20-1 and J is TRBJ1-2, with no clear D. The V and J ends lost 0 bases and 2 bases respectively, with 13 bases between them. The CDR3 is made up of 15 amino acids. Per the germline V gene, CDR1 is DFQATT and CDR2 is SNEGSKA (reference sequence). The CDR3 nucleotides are TGCAGTGCTAGAGATCCCTCTGATGGGAACTATGGCTACACCTTC. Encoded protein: CSARDPSDGNYGYTF.

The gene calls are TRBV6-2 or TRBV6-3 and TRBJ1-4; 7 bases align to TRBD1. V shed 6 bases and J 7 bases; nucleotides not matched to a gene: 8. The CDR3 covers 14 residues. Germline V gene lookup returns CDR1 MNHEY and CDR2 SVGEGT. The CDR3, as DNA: TGTGCCAGCAGGCAAACAGGGGCGGGTGAAAAACTGTTTTTT. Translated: CASRQTGAGEKLFF.

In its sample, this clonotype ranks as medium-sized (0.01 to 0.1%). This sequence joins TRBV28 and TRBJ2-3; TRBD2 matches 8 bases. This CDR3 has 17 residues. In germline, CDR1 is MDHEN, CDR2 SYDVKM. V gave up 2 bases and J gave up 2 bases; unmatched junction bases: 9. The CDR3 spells CASSLEPGAGATDTQYF. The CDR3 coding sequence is TGTGCCAGCAGTTTAGAACCCGGAGCGGGAGCCACAGATACGCAGTATTTT.

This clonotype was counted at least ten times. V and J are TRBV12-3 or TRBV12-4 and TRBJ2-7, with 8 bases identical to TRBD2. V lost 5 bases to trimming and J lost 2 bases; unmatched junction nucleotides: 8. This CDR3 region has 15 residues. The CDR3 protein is CASSNPGLVAYEQYF. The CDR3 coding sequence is TGTGCCAGCAGTAACCCGGGACTAGTGGCCTACGAGCAGTACTTC.